What follows are 23 T cell receptor beta chains derived from one specimen sequenced in a study of graft-versus-host responses after intestinal transplantation. Their specific antigens are unknown. This table comes from immunoSEQ multiplex PCR, and its TCRdb copy is limited to in-frame clones, with some not included. Counted here are 99,000 or so clones, less than 90% occurring once; the ten biggest clones make up roughly 0.9%. This material consisted of unstimulated CD4+ T cells sorted from spleen or lymph node cells, taken before intestinal transplant. These receptors originate from a human donor who received an intestinal transplant.

The gene calls are TRBV2 and TRBJ2-1, with 7 bases lining up with TRBD2. Germline CDR1 is SNHLY and CDR2 is FYNNEI. CDR3 length equals 14 residues. J was trimmed by 6 bases and V by 4 bases; bases with no gene match: 6. CDR3 sequence (DNA): TGTGCCAGCAGTGGGGAGGGCCGGGCCAATGAGCAGTTCTTC. Its translation is CASSGEGRANEQFF.

Only one count was recorded for this clone. J is TRBJ2-5 and V is TRBV10-2, with D perhaps matching TRBD1 (6 bases). Germline CDR1 is WSHSY and CDR2 is SAAADI. This CDR3 is built from 11 residues. Trimming removed 6 bases from V and 7 bases from J, with 9 bases in between. CDR3 nucleotides: TGCGCCAGCAGCCAAGGGGGGACCCAGTACTTC. Its translation: CASSQGGTQYF.

The chain combines TRBV5-1 with TRBJ2-3; D may be TRBD1 or TRBD2 (6 bases each). Germline assignment: CDR1 SGHRS and CDR2 YFSETQ. The CDR3 contains 15 residues. Trimming removed 6 bases at V and 3 bases at J, with 17 bases between. The CDR3 spells CASIRGQGGTDTQYF. The CDR3 nucleotides are TGCGCCAGCATAAGAGGACAAGGGGGGACAGATACGCAGTATTTT.

The chain employs TRBV5-1 and TRBJ2-3, with D uncertain. The V gene lost 1 base and the J gene lost 0 bases, with 9 bases spanning the gap. Looked up from germline, CDR1 is SGHRS and CDR2 is YFSETQ. CDR3 length equals 15 residues. The CDR3 loop reads CASSLSSASTDTQYF. Written as DNA, the CDR3 is TGCGCCAGCAGCTTGTCGTCAGCAAGCACAGATACGCAGTATTTT.

The V gene is TRBV2, the J gene TRBJ2-1; 9 bases are shared with TRBD1. The CDR3 totals 13 residues. J was trimmed by 3 bases and V by 10 bases; bases with no gene match: 4. Per the germline V gene, CDR1 is SNHLY and CDR2 is FYNNEI. CDR3 coding DNA: TGTGCCAACCGGGACAGGGTCTACAATGAGCAGTTCTTC. Translating gives CANRDRVYNEQFF. Based on the CDR3 plus reference TRBV2 and TRBJ2-1, the full variable domain is EPEVTQTPSHQVTQMGQEVILRCVPISNHLYFYWYRQILGQKVEFLVSFYNNEISEKSEIFDDQFSVERPDGSNFTLKIRSTKLEDSAMYFCANRDRVYNEQFFGPGTRLTVL.

This clone has only a few counts. Other DNA sequences in the sample encode the same CDR3. The chain has TRBV10-2 and TRBJ1-2; the match to TRBD1 covers 12 bases. With V trimmed by 6 bases and J by 3 bases, 2 bases remained unmatched. This CDR3 has 14 amino acids. CDR1 is WSHSY, CDR2 SAAADI, per germline. CDR3 sequence reads: CASSRDRGHYGYTF. CDR3 in DNA: TGCGCCAGCAGCCGGGACAGGGGGCACTATGGCTACACCTTC.

The rearrangement joins TRBV11-2 to TRBJ1-3, with D unclear. The ends were cut back, 1 base at V and 0 bases at J, with 7 bases in the middle. The CDR3 is made up of 15 amino acids. In germline, CDR1 is SGHAT, CDR2 FQNNGV. In nucleotides, the CDR3 is TGTGCCAGCAGCTTAGGGCTAAGCTCTGGAAACACCATATATTTT. It specifies CASSLGLSSGNTIYF.

The chain combines TRBV5-4 with TRBJ2-3; 9 bases map to TRBD2. Germline CDR1 is SGHNT and CDR2 is YYREEE (reference sequence). V trimming: 4 bases; J trimming: 3 bases; junction bases outside the gene matches: 12. This CDR3 region has 17 residues. CDR3 sequence: CASSLGAVSGGTDTQYF. CDR3 DNA: TGTGCCAGCAGCCTGGGGGCGGTTAGCGGGGGAACAGATACGCAGTATTTT.

This clone has a handful of counts. The chain couples TRBV2 to TRBJ1-1, with no clear D. The CDR3 runs to 12 residues. Germline values: CDR1 SNHLY, CDR2 FYNNEI. Deletions cut 4 bases from V and 6 bases from J, with 9 bases between. CDR3 sequence (DNA): TGTGCCAGCAGTGTGGAGGGCCCTGAAGCTTTCTTT. Translation: CASSVEGPEAFF.

The V call is TRBV19, the J call TRBJ2-1; 10 bases agree with TRBD1. V lost 6 bases and J lost 8; bases outside the gene matches: 7. Germline-derived CDR1 and CDR2 are LNHDA and SQIVND (reference sequence). The CDR3 extends over 14 amino acids. This chain's CDR3 is CASSADRGGDEQFF. The CDR3 DNA reads as TGTGCCAGTAGCGCGGACAGGGGGGGCGATGAGCAGTTCTTC.

This clone is a singleton in its sample. V usage is TRBV13 and J usage is TRBJ2-7, with TRBD1 matching over 10 bases. Losses at the gene ends were 5 bases for V and 4 bases for J; bases not matched to a gene: 5. In germline, CDR1 is PRHDT, CDR2 FYEKMQ (reference sequence). This CDR3 comprises 14 residues. The CDR3 coding sequence is TGTGCCAGCAGCACCGACAGGGGGCAGTACGAGCAGTACTTC. It encodes CASSTDRGQYEQYF.

The chain employs TRBV6-5 and TRBJ1-2; TRBD1 agrees at 7 bases. With V trimmed by 5 bases and J by 5 bases, 2 bases remained unmatched. Germline CDR1 and CDR2: MNHEY and SVGAGI. This CDR3 region has 12 residues. The CDR3 protein is CASSPGQYGYTF. Written as DNA, the CDR3 is TGTGCCAGCAGTCCGGGACAGTATGGCTACACCTTC.

This clone has only a few counts. This chain joins TRBV7-9 and TRBJ2-3, with TRBD2 matching 7 bases. Trimming removed 8 bases from V and 0 bases from J; junction bases left unmatched: 2. The CDR3 is made up of 13 amino acids. Germline V gives CDR1 SEHNR, CDR2 FQNEAQ (reference sequence). CDR3 sequence reads: CASDSGSTDTQYF. Here the CDR3 DNA reads TGTGCCAGCGATAGCGGGAGCACAGATACGCAGTATTTT.

The chain couples TRBV9 to TRBJ1-2; D remains unclear. The CDR3 consists of 15 residues. CDR1 and CDR2 from the germline V gene are SGDLS and YYNGEE. Trimming removed 4 bases at V and 1 base at J, with 14 bases between. Here the CDR3 reads CASSPQGNSNYGYTF. CDR3 nucleotide sequence: TGTGCCAGCAGCCCCCAAGGGAACAGTAACTATGGCTACACCTTC.

The V and J genes are TRBV7-9 and TRBJ2-3, with D unresolved. Germline assignment: CDR1 SEHNR and CDR2 FQNEAQ (reference sequence). V lost 3 bases, J lost 4 bases, and 8 bases lay in between. The CDR3 contains 13 residues. CDR3 amino acids: CASSFARADTQYF. CDR3 coding DNA: TGTGCCAGCAGCTTTGCACGGGCAGATACGCAGTATTTT. Looking up the rest from reference TRBV7-9 and TRBJ2-3 gives the full variable domain: DTGVSQNPRHKITKRGQNVTFRCDPISEHNRLYWYRQTLGQGPEFLTYFQNEAQLEKSRLLSDRFSAERPKGSFSTLEIQRTEQGDSAMYLCASSFARADTQYFGPGTRLTVL.

The V and J genes are TRBV6-1 and TRBJ1-5; D not certain. From germline, CDR1 is MNHNS and CDR2 SASEGT. The CDR3 is made up of 13 amino acids. Trimming left V 5 bases short and J 9 bases short, with 14 bases between. The CDR3 nucleotides are TGTGCCAGCAGTACAACGGATTCGGGGCCCCAGCATTTT. Protein product: CASSTTDSGPQHF.

As regards this clone: Other DNA variants within this sample encode the same CDR3. CDR3 region: CASSVVGGQGTDTQYF. In DNA, the CDR3 is TGTGCCAGCAGCGTAGTCGGGGGACAGGGGACAGATACGCAGTATTTT. V usage is TRBV9 and J usage is TRBJ2-3; 10 bases are a match to TRBD1. J lost 3 bases, V lost 0 bases, and 4 bases had no gene match. This CDR3 spans 16 amino acids. The germline V gene encodes CDR1 SGDLS and CDR2 YYNGEE.

This sequence joins TRBV6-1 and TRBJ1-2; 7 nucleotides match TRBD1. CDR3 length equals 14 residues. J lost 5 bases, V lost 7 bases, and 10 bases had no gene match. CDR1 is MNHNS and CDR2 is SASEGT in the germline V gene. The CDR3 sequence is CASTPAGGQYGYTF. The CDR3 DNA is TGTGCCAGCACTCCGGCGGGGGGACAGTATGGCTACACCTTC.

The V gene is TRBV7-9, the J gene TRBJ1-1; 7 bases are shared with TRBD1. The J segment lost 5 bases and the V segment lost 6 bases, leaving 9 bases of the junction unmatched. The CDR3 consists of 14 residues. Germline assignment: CDR1 SEHNR and CDR2 FQNEAQ (reference sequence). The CDR3 loop reads CASSSGQRRTEAFF. Here the CDR3 DNA reads TGTGCCAGCAGTTCGGGACAGCGACGGACTGAAGCTTTCTTT. Based on the CDR3 plus reference TRBV7-9 and TRBJ1-1, the full variable domain is DTGVSQNPRHKITKRGQNVTFRCDPISEHNRLYWYRQTLGQGPEFLTYFQNEAQLEKSRLLSDRFSAERPKGSFSTLEIQRTEQGDSAMYLCASSSGQRRTEAFFGQGTRLTVV.

The chain carries TRBV9 and TRBJ1-1; 9 nucleotides match TRBD1. Per the germline V gene, CDR1 is SGDLS and CDR2 is YYNGEE. The trim removed 3 bases at V and 5 bases at J, leaving 5 bases unmatched. The CDR3 has 14 amino acids. The CDR3 nucleotides read TGTGCCAGCAGCGGCGGGACAGGGAAAACTGAAGCTTTCTTT. Translation gives CASSGGTGKTEAFF.

The V and J genes are TRBV18 and TRBJ2-4; D perhaps matches TRBD1 (7 bases). The V gene's germline CDR1 is KGHSH and CDR2 LQKENI. The V and J ends lost 3 bases and 8 bases respectively, with 20 bases between them. This CDR3 spans 16 amino acids. CDR3 residues: CASSPSILEGADIQYF. For the CDR3, the DNA is TGTGCCAGCTCACCTAGCATCTTGGAGGGGGCAGACATTCAGTACTTC. The full variable domain, its missing parts supplied by reference TRBV18 and TRBJ2-4, is NAGVMQNPRHLVRRRGQEARLRCSPMKGHSHVYWYRQLPEEGLKFMVYLQKENIIDESGMPKERFSAEFPKEGPSILRIQQVVRGDSAAYFCASSPSILEGADIQYFGAGTRLSVL.

The CDR3 here is CASANGGGWRETQYF. CDR3 DNA: TGTGCCAGCGCTAACGGGGGCGGGTGGAGGGAGACCCAGTACTTC. V is TRBV27 and J is TRBJ2-5, with D possibly being TRBD1 or TRBD2 (6 bases each). The V end lost 8 bases, the J end lost 5 bases, and 21 bases lay between the germline ends. Per the germline V gene, CDR1 is MNHEY and CDR2 is SMNVEV (reference sequence). CDR3 size: 15 residues.

CDR3 nucleotides: TGTGCCAGCAGTGTGACAGGGGGGGACCCCCTCCACTTT. Amino acid sequence: CASSVTGGDPLHF. V usage is TRBV6-1 and J usage is TRBJ1-6, with 9 bases matching TRBD1. The V segment lost 4 bases and the J segment 13 bases; nucleotides outside the gene matches: 5. Looked up from germline, CDR1 is MNHNS and CDR2 is SASEGT. The CDR3 totals 13 residues.